Sequencing of this T cell receptor beta chain was carried out in a study of CD8 T cells in ankylosing spondylitis. The study, taken as a whole, reports: Significantly higher representation of disease-linked clones was reported for matched ankylosing spondylitis synovial fluid.

V was trimmed by 8 bases and J by 8 bases, leaving 15 bases between them. CDR1 is SGHVS, CDR2 FQNEAQ, per germline. The CDR3 extends over 13 amino acids. From the 5' RACE reads, TCRdb called clonotypes with MiXCR, one entry per CDR3 protein. The sample lists about 140,000 distinct CDR3 sequences; about 32% were seen once. About this clonotype itself: The antigen is undetermined.

Sequencing was done on a sample of synovial fluid, either unsorted or a sorted T cell fraction (not recorded which). The TCR was taken from a male donor with ankylosing spondylitis. This chain uses TRBV7-8 with TRBJ1-4; D ambiguous. CDR3 coding DNA: TGTGCCAGCGGTCGCAGGCCCGGGGAAAAACTGTTTTTT. Its protein product is CASGRRPGEKLFF.